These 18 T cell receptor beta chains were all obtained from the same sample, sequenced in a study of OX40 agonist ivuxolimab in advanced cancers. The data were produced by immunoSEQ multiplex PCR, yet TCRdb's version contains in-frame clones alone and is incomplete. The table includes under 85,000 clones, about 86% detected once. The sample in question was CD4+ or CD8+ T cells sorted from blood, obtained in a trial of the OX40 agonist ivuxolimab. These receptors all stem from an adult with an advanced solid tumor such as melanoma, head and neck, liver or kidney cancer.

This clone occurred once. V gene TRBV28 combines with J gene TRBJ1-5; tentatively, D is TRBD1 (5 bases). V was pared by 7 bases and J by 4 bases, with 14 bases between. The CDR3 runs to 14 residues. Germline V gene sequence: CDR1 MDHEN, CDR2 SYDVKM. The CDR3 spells CASTKIGGNQPQHF. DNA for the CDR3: TGTGCCAGCACCAAAATCGGGGGGAATCAGCCCCAGCATTTT.

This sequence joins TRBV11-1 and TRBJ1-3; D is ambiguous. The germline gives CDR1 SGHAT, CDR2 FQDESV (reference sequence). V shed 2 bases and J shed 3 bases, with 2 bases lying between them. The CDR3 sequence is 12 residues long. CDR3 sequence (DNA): TGTGCCAGCAGCTTATTTGGAAACACCATATATTTT. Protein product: CASSLFGNTIYF.

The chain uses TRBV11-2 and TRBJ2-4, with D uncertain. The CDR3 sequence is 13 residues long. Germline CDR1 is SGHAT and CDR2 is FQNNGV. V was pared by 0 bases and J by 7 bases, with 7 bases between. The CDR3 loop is CASSLDFGNIQYF. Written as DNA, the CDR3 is TGTGCCAGCAGCTTAGATTTCGGGAACATTCAGTACTTC.

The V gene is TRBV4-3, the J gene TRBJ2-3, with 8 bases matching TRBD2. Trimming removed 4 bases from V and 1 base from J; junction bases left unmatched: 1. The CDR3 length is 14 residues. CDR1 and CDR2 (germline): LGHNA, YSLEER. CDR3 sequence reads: CASSPLAGTDTQYF. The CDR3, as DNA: TGCGCCAGCAGCCCACTAGCGGGCACAGATACGCAGTATTTT.

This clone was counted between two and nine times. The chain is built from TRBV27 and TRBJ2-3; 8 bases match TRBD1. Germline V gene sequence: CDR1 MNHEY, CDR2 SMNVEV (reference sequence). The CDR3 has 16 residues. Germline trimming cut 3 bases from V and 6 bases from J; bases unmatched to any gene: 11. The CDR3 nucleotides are TGTGCCAGCAGTTTGGGGACAGGCCCTTTGACGGATACGCAGTATTTT. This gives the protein CASSLGTGPLTDTQYF.

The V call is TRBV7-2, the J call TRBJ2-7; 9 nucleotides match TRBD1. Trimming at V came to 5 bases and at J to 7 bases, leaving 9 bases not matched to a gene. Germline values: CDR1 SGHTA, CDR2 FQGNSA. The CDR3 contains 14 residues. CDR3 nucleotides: TGTGCCAGCAGCCTAGGGACAGGGCGTTGGGAGCAGTACTTC. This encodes CASSLGTGRWEQYF.

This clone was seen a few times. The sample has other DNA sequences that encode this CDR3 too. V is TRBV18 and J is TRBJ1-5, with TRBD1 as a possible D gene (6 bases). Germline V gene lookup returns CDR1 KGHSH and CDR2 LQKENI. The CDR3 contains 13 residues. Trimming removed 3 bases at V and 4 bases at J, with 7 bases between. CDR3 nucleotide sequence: TGTGCCAGCTCACCCGGACAGAATCAGCCCCAGCATTTT. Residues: CASSPGQNQPQHF.

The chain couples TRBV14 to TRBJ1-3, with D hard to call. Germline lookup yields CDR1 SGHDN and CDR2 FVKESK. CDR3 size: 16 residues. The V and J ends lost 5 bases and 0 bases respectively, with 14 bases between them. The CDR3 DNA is TGTGCCAGCAGCGGCGAAGCTTGGTCCTCTGGAAACACCATATATTTT. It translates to CASSGEAWSSGNTIYF.

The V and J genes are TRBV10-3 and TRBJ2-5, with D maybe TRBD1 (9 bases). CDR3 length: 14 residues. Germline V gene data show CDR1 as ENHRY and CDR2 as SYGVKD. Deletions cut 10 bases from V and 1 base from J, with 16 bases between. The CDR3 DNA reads TGTGCCACGGGGGGGACAGGGTCCCAAGAGACCCAGTACTTC. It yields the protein CATGGTGSQETQYF.

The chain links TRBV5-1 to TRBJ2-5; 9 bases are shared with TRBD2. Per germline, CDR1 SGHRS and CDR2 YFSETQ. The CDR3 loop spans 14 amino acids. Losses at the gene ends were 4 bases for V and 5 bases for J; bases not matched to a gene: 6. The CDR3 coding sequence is TGCGCCAGCAGCGGGACTAGCCGTCGGGAGACCCAGTACTTC. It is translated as CASSGTSRRETQYF.

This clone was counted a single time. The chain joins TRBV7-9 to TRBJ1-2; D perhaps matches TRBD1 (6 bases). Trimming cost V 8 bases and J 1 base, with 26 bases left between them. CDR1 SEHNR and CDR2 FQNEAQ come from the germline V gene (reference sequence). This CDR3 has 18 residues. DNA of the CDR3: TGTGCCAGCCCAAAACCCCTGGGCTGGGGGGCGGGTAACTATGGCTACACCTTC. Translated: CASPKPLGWGAGNYGYTF.

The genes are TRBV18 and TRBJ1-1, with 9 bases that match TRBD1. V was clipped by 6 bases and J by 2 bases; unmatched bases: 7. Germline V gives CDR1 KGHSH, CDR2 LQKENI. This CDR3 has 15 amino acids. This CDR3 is CASSPDRGTNTEAFF. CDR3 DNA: TGTGCCAGCTCGCCGGACAGGGGCACTAACACTGAAGCTTTCTTT.

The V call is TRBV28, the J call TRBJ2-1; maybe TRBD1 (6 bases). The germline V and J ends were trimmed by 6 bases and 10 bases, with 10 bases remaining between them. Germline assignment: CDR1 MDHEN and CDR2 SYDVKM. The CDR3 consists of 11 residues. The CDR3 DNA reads TGTGCCAGCAGACAGGGTCACGAGCAGTTCTTC. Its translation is CASRQGHEQFF.

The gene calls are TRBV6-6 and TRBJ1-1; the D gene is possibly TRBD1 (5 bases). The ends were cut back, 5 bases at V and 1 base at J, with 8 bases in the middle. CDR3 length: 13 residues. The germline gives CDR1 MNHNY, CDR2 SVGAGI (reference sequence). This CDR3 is CASSATGNTEAFF. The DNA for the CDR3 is TGTGCCAGCAGTGCTACAGGGAACACTGAAGCTTTCTTT.

The CDR3 protein is CASSLIAGVPTEQFF. CDR3 in DNA: TGTGCCAGCAGCTTAATAGCGGGGGTCCCCACTGAGCAGTTCTTC. This sequence joins TRBV7-2 and TRBJ2-1; 9 bases align to TRBD2. The CDR3 is 15 amino acids. CDR1 and CDR2 (germline): SGHTA, FQGNSA. The V segment lost 2 bases and the J segment 9 bases; nucleotides outside the gene matches: 8.

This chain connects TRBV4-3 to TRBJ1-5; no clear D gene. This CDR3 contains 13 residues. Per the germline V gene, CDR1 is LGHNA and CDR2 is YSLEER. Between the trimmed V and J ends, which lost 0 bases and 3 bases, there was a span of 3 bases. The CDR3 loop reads CASSQDPNQPQHF. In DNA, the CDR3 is TGCGCCAGCAGCCAAGATCCCAATCAGCCCCAGCATTTT.

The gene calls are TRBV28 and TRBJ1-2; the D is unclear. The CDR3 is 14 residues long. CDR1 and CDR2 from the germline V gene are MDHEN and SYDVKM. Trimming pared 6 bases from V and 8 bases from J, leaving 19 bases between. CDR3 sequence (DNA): TGTGCCAGCAGGCCATCGGCCTCCTCGGGGGGCTACACCTTC. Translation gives CASRPSASSGGYTF.

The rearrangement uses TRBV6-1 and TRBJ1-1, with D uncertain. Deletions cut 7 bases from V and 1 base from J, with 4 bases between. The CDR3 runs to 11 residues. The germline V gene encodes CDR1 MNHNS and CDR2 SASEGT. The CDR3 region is CASKENTEAFF. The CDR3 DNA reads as TGTGCCAGCAAAGAGAACACTGAAGCTTTCTTT.